What follows is one T cell receptor (beta chain) and its context. No antigen is known for it. No base quality values were provided; no much bigger clone lies one nucleotide off. TCRbeta CDR3 regions were amplified from genomic DNA using the immunoSEQ Assay, a bias-controlled multiplex PCR. The original pipeline was this. Within the assay, amplification of reference gene primers was used to estimate how many nucleated cells each sample contained. Sequence reads were collapsed and filtered to measure the absolute abundance of every unique TCRbeta CDR3 rearrangement. For each sample, productive Simpson clonality was calculated as the square root of Simpson's diversity index across productive rearrangements. Entries here come from immuneACCESS through TCRdb and include only in-frame sequences with V and J called. Some clones fail to appear in such tables; in the studies checked, an unresolved V gene covers under half of the shortfall, and the cause of the remainder is unknown. V, J and clone size are those of that table, while D and trimming were read from the DNA. The sample yields roughly 250,000 clones; roughly 93% were counted once. Roughly 2.1% of the sample rests with the top ten.

Participants in the prospective study were enrolled through a virtual design, were aged roughly 18 to 100 years, and lived in roughly 24 United States geographic areas. In the prospective study, cohorts were assigned on the basis of participant-reported clinical history obtained from a screening survey and a study questionnaire. Mobile phlebotomists in the prospective study collected whole blood, serum and a nasopharyngeal or oropharyngeal swab from every participant. Over an approximately 2-month period, participants in the prospective study had the option of providing additional blood draws and questionnaires. Blood samples from the prospective study were shipped frozen or at room temperature prior to DNA extraction. The cysteine opens and the phenylalanine closes a CDR3 of 15 amino acids. Only CDR3 DNA is held: 45 bases, read in frame from base 1. Looking up the germline V gene yields CDR1 MDHEN and CDR2 SYDVKM. Trimming takes 5 bases from V and 2 bases from J, and the germline ends sit 15 bases apart.

The source of the sample is a study of blood T cell repertoires in COVID-19 (dated by TCRdb to the early 2020s). Broadly, across the study: Samples from collaborators originated in the United States, Italy and Spain and spanned both the acute and convalescent phases of COVID-19. The prospective study material was composed of cDNA or gDNA derived from T cells, B-cell-depleted T cells, or PBMCs. The dataset comprised deeply sampled blood TCRbeta repertoires from subjects exposed to, actively infected with, or recovered from COVID-19. The repertoires were released in a freely available public database meant as a resource for research on the immune response to SARS-CoV-2. Samples came from the ongoing ImmuneRACE study (first 160 participants) plus 1,254 subjects from 6 global collaborators. Sample metadata almost always included a de-identified subject ID, COVID-19 status, age in years and sex. Where HLA class I and class II types were available, the types were taken from metadata supplied by the sample provider, not from assay-based typing.

Here is what the overall study found, with its caveats: Clinical and demographic metadata were provided uncurated, with the amount varying by source and participant.

The receptor was derived from a middle-aged woman with acute COVID-19. The chain is made from TRBV28 and TRBJ1-1; no D gene call is confident. The sample comprised PBMCs or T cells enriched from blood (not recorded which). The CDR3 region: CASSTPTNQNTEAFF. The nucleotide sequence is given as TGTGCCAGCAGTACACCGACAAATCAAAACACTGAAGCTTTCTTT.